These 10 T cell receptor beta chains share one sample of origin, sequenced in a study of tumor-infiltrating lymphocytes in primary liver carcinoma. cDNA specific to TCR beta was made from approximately 500 ng of total RNA, with a constant-region primer employed for priming. A slightly modified ARM-PCR protocol with three nested multiplex PCR rounds produced these TCR beta libraries. In the first two PCR rounds, TRBV1-TRBV30 forward primers were paired with a C-beta reverse primer, and each round lasted about 10 cycles. MiXCR, applied by TCRdb to the multiplex PCR reads, yields one record per CDR3 protein. The sample lists 95,000 to 150,000 distinct CDR3 sequences; 64% were seen once. Co-extracting RNA and DNA was done with roughly 17-32 mg of unsorted bulk tissue as input. The sample was liver tumor tissue from sampling region 3. Indicated subset: tumor region T3, left-lateral pole. Receptors were obtained from a woman aged 60-75 years with primary liver carcinoma and hepatitis B virus infection.

About this clonotype: This sequence may be a read error, since a much larger clone differs from it by one base. V usage is TRBV5-4 and J usage is TRBJ2-4, with D perhaps assigned TRBD1 or TRBD2 (5 bases each). Germline loops: CDR1 SGHNT, CDR2 YYREEE (reference sequence). This CDR3 comprises 14 residues. CDR3 nucleotides: TGTGCCAACAGCGCCCGAGGGGCCCAAAACATTCAGTACTTC. Protein sequence: CANSARGAQNIQYF.

On this clonotype itself: Possible read error: a much larger clone is one base away. The chain has TRBV12-3 or TRBV12-4 and TRBJ2-2, with 9 bases aligning to TRBD2. This CDR3 is 15 amino acids long. The CDR3: CASSAGGRGTGEPFF. In DNA form, the CDR3 reads TGTGCCAGCAGTGCGGGAGGGCGGGGCACCGGGGAGCCGTTTTTT.

The CDR3 spells CAWSIRGEQYF. In DNA, the CDR3 is TGTGCCTGGAGTATAAGAGGGGAGCAGTACTTC. This rearrangement joins TRBV30 to TRBJ2-7, with D tentatively TRBD2 (5 bases). Per germline, CDR1 GTSNPN and CDR2 SVGIG (reference sequence). The CDR3 sequence is 11 residues long. With 2 bases removed from V and 7 bases from J, the gap between germline ends came to 9 bases.

In its sample, this clonotype was seen many times. The CDR3 DNA reads as TGTGCCAGTAAAGGCGGGACGAACACCGGGGAGCTGTTTTTT. It encodes CASKGGTNTGELFF. The rearrangement uses TRBV6-5 and TRBJ2-2; D may be TRBD2 (6 bases). Trimming stripped 9 bases from V and 0 bases from J, with 11 bases between. There are 14 residues in the CDR3. Germline loops: CDR1 MNHEY, CDR2 SVGAGI.

The V and J genes are TRBV12-3 or TRBV12-4 and TRBJ1-1, with D maybe TRBD1 (5 bases). This CDR3 spans 14 amino acids. The germline V and J ends were trimmed by 9 bases and 4 bases, with 18 bases remaining between them. In nucleotides, the CDR3 is TGTGCCAGGAGCCTATGGCGGGACGGCACTGAAGCTTTCTTT. Protein sequence: CARSLWRDGTEAFF.

This clonotype was seen at least ten times. The V and J genes are TRBV5-4 and TRBJ1-1; 7 bases map to TRBD1. The V and J ends lost 3 bases and 1 base, in that order; junction bases with no gene match: 0. The germline V gene encodes CDR1 SGHNT and CDR2 YYREEE (reference sequence). CDR3 length equals 13 residues. CDR3 loop: CASSWDRNTEAFF. The CDR3 nucleotides are TGTGCCAGCAGCTGGGACAGGAACACTGAAGCTTTCTTT.

This clonotype has ten or more counts. The chain carries TRBV7-8 and TRBJ2-2; 10 positions match TRBD2. Germline loops: CDR1 SGHVS, CDR2 FQNEAQ. The CDR3 has 16 amino acids. V gave up 4 bases and J gave up 3 bases; unmatched junction bases: 5. In DNA form, the CDR3 reads TGTGCCAGCAGCTCTAGCGGGAGAAGGGACACCGGGGAGCTGTTTTTT. Its protein is CASSSSGRRDTGELFF. Using reference TRBV7-8 and TRBJ2-2 for the parts outside the CDR3, the full variable domain is GAGVSQSPRYKVAKRGQDVALRCDPISGHVSLFWYQQALGQGPEFLTYFQNEAQLDKSGLPSDRFFAERPEGSVSTLKIQRTQQEDSAVYLCASSSSGRRDTGELFFGEGSRLTVL.

The chain has TRBV5-1 and TRBJ2-1, with D unclear. The CDR3 sequence is 15 residues long. In germline, CDR1 is SGHRS, CDR2 YFSETQ. V gave up 0 bases and J gave up 0 bases, with 7 bases separating them. CDR3 bases: TGCGCCAGCAGCTTGGTGGGGTTCTCCTACAATGAGCAGTTCTTC. Translation gives CASSLVGFSYNEQFF.

This clonotype rates as medium-sized. The chain carries TRBV6-5 and TRBJ1-1, with 8 bases aligning to TRBD1. J lost 1 base, V lost 6 bases, and 7 bases had no gene match. CDR1 MNHEY and CDR2 SVGAGI come from the germline V gene. The CDR3 runs 15 residues. The CDR3 spells CASRPRGQKNTEAFF. CDR3 DNA: TGTGCCAGCAGGCCCAGGGGGCAGAAGAACACTGAAGCTTTCTTT.

To note about this clonotype: At one end, the junction sequence differs from germline, possibly due to a read error. The rearrangement links TRBV11-2 to TRBJ2-1, with TRBD2 matching over 8 bases. This CDR3 is built from 16 residues. CDR1 and CDR2 (germline): SGHAT, FQNNGV. CDR3 sequence reads: CASSPRLARTYNDQFF. CDR3 DNA: TGTGCCAGCAGCCCCCGACTAGCGAGAACCTACAATGACCAGTTTTTC.